These 24 T cell receptor beta chains were sequenced from one sample in a study of shared clonotypes between healthy human individuals. Sequencing was performed with immunoSEQ multiplex PCR; in TCRdb, only in-frame clones are kept and a portion is missing. The sample yields hundreds of thousands of clones, roughly 80% seen once. The sequencing sample was made of PBMCs. The receptor set was obtained from a woman aged 35 to 49 in good health. Some clones in this sample may be carry-over from other donors' samples.

Details on this clone: A much larger clone differs from this one at a single base, so this may be a read error. The same CDR3 is also encoded by other DNA sequences in this sample. The rearrangement joins TRBV28 to TRBJ2-7; TRBD1 might be the D (6 bases). The germline CDR1 and CDR2 sequences are MDHEN and SYDVKM. CDR3 length: 14 residues. As DNA, the CDR3 is TGTGCCAGCAGTTTGAGGAGACAGGCCTACGAGCAGTATTTC. Encoded protein: CASSLRRQAYEQYF.

V and J are TRBV7-2 and TRBJ1-2; possible D gene TRBD1, 5 bases. Trimming cost V 4 bases and J 6 bases, with 12 bases left between them. Germline assignment: CDR1 SGHTA and CDR2 FQGNSA. This CDR3 has 13 amino acids. CDR3 nucleotide sequence: TGTGCCAGCAGCTGGAGGGGAGGGGATGGCTACACCTTC. The encoded protein is CASSWRGGDGYTF.

Worth noting for this clone: A much larger clonotype is one base distant, so this may be a read error. V gene TRBV7-8 combines with J gene TRBJ2-2; a possible D gene is TRBD1 (6 bases). Per germline, CDR1 SGHVS and CDR2 FQNEAQ. There are 14 residues in the CDR3. The CDR3 region has the DNA TGTGCCAGCAGCTTATATGGGGACACCGGGGAGCTGTCTTTT. Translating it yields CASSLYGDTGELSF.

Points on this clone: This clone may be a read error of a much larger clone one base away. The J gene is TRBJ2-5, the V gene TRBV4-2, with 14 bases aligning to TRBD2. With the DNA end fitting TRBJ2-7 better, the J assignment may be wrong. In germline, CDR1 is LGHNA, CDR2 YNFKEQ. CDR3 size: 17 residues. For the CDR3, the DNA is TGTGCCAGCGGCCAGTTCGGGACTAGCGGGAGTCCTCGCGAGCAGTACTTC. The encoded protein is CASGQFGTSGSPREQYF.

The V gene is TRBV6-4, the J gene TRBJ2-3; 8 bases map to TRBD2. The CDR3 is made up of 15 amino acids. Germline trimming cut 3 bases from V and 6 bases from J; bases unmatched to any gene: 8. Germline CDR1 and CDR2: MRHNA and SNTAGT. The DNA of the CDR3 is TGTGCCAGCAGTGAGGGACTAGGGTCTCCCGATACGCAGTATTTT. It yields the protein CASSEGLGSPDTQYF.

The chain is built from TRBV2 and TRBJ2-5; D assignment may be TRBD1 or TRBD2 (10 bases each). The J call is in doubt because the DNA end fits TRBJ2-7 better. Germline V lookup: CDR1 SNHLY, CDR2 FYNNEI. This CDR3 region has 21 residues. CDR3 DNA sequence: TGTGCCAGCTCGTTAGACAGGGGGCCTCCCGGGCTAGCGGGAGCCCTCTACGAGCAGTACTTC. It yields the protein CASSLDRGPPGLAGALYEQYF.

This rearrangement joins TRBV11-1 to TRBJ2-1; D remains ambiguous. V lost 3 bases and J lost 0, with 12 bases in between. This CDR3 spans 16 amino acids. Germline V lookup: CDR1 SGHAT, CDR2 FQDESV (reference sequence). The CDR3 nucleotides read TGTGCCAGCAGCTTGGCCTCGTGGGCCTCCTACAATGAGCAGTTCTTC. Translating it yields CASSLASWASYNEQFF.

This chain uses TRBV6-5 with TRBJ2-7, with 8 bases identical to TRBD1. The V and J ends lost 5 bases and 0 bases, in that order; junction bases with no gene match: 6. Germline V CDR1 and CDR2: MNHEY, SVGAGI. This CDR3 region has 15 residues. CDR3 region: CASSKGTGGSYEQYF. The CDR3 DNA sequence: TGTGCCAGCAGTAAAGGGACAGGAGGCTCCTACGAGCAGTACTTC.

This chain connects TRBV30 to TRBJ1-4; 7 bases map to TRBD1. V lost 4 bases to trimming and J lost 8 bases; unmatched junction nucleotides: 10. CDR3 length: 14 residues. CDR1 and CDR2 from the germline V gene are GTSNPN and SVGIG (reference sequence). As DNA, the CDR3 is TGTGCCTGGACCAACAGGGGAAATTCGGAAAAACTGTTTTTT. Translation gives CAWTNRGNSEKLFF.

The chain recombines TRBV7-5 with TRBJ2-2. TRBV7-5 is a known pseudogene. CDR3 length: 12 amino acids. In DNA form, the CDR3 reads TGTGCCAGCAGCCTCCGACCCGGGGAGCTGTTTTTT. This translates into CASSLRPGELFF.

The chain has TRBV18 and TRBJ1-2; D perhaps matches TRBD1 (5 bases). V gave up 2 bases and J gave up 8 bases, with 9 bases separating them. The CDR3 extends over 12 amino acids. The germline V gene has CDR1 KGHSH and CDR2 LQKENI. Here the CDR3 reads CASSPTRDGYTF. CDR3 bases: TGTGCCAGCTCACCAACGAGGGACGGCTACACCTTC.

The chain carries TRBV7-3 and TRBJ2-3; D may be TRBD2 (6 bases). This CDR3 is 14 amino acids long. V was shortened by 5 bases and J by 4 bases, with 13 bases between the two germline ends. The V gene's germline CDR1 is SGHTA and CDR2 FQGTGA. The CDR3 loop reads CASSQNGSPDTQYF. For the CDR3, the DNA is TGTGCCAGCAGCCAAAACGGGAGTCCAGATACGCAGTATTTT.

The CDR3, as DNA: TGTGCCACTGGGAAACAGGGACTAATCTCTGGAAACACCATATATTTT. It specifies CATGKQGLISGNTIYF. The rearrangement joins TRBV15 to TRBJ1-3; weak D call: TRBD1 (6 bases). The germline V gene has CDR1 LNHNV and CDR2 YYDKDF (reference sequence). CDR3 size: 16 residues. With 9 bases removed from V and 0 bases from J, the gap between germline ends came to 18 bases.

This clone was counted a few times. This sample also contains other DNA sequences that code for the same CDR3. The CDR3 nucleotides are TGTGCCTGGAGTGTCGGGTATGGCTACACCTTC. It is translated as CAWSVGYGYTF. V and J are TRBV30 and TRBJ1-2; D ambiguous. V dropped 0 bases and J dropped 5 bases, with 4 bases sitting between them. The CDR3 spans 11 residues. Germline V gene data show CDR1 as GTSNPN and CDR2 as SVGIG (reference sequence).

Remarks on this clone: A far larger clone is just one base off, so this is likely a read error. The chain combines TRBV28 with TRBJ1-3; no clear D. The CDR3 covers 14 residues. The V and J ends lost 5 bases and 2 bases respectively, with 10 bases between them. Germline loops: CDR1 MDHEN, CDR2 SYDVKM. The chain's CDR3 is CASSEHFPGNTIYF. CDR3 in DNA: TGTGCCAGCAGTGAACACTTTCCTGGAAACACCATATATTTT.

A remark on this clone: This likely traces to a read error, being one base from a far larger clone. Other DNA sequences from this sample encode an identical CDR3 as well. The rearrangement joins TRBV29-1 to TRBJ2-7; 7 bases are shared with TRBD1. CDR1 is SQVTM, CDR2 ANQGSEA, per germline. CDR3 length equals 13 residues. J lost 5 bases, V lost 3 bases, and 7 bases had no gene match. CDR3 bases: TGCAGCGTTGAGAGGGGTCAGGGGGACGAGCAGTACTTC. Translation: CSVERGQGDEQYF.

The rearrangement uses TRBV11-2 and TRBJ1-2, with TRBD1 matching 12 bases. The CDR3 is 15 residues long. Germline V gene lookup returns CDR1 SGHAT and CDR2 FQNNGV. Trimming at V came to 5 bases and at J to 8 bases, leaving 9 bases not matched to a gene. CDR3 protein: CASSPQGQGAVGYTF. CDR3 in DNA: TGTGCCAGCAGCCCCCAGGGACAGGGGGCGGTAGGCTACACCTTC.

J is TRBJ2-7 and V is TRBV18; TRBD1 matches 8 bases. CDR1 and CDR2 (germline): KGHSH, LQKENI. The length of the CDR3 is 14 residues. Germline trimming cut 6 bases from V and 3 bases from J; bases unmatched to any gene: 7. The CDR3 sequence: CASSPTGQGYEQYF. The CDR3 bases are TGTGCCAGCTCCCCAACCGGACAGGGCTACGAGCAGTACTTC.

As to this clone: One base separates it from a far larger clone, so it is likely a read error. This chain connects TRBV5-4 to TRBJ2-7, with a tentative D call TRBD2 (6 bases). V was cut by 4 bases and J by 4 bases, with 6 bases left in between. CDR3 length: 11 residues. Germline-derived CDR1 and CDR2 are SGHNT and YYREEE (reference sequence). CDR3 in DNA: TGTGCCAGCAGCCGGGGGTACGAGCAGTACTTC. It codes for CASSRGYEQYF.

This clone showed up just once. The chain links TRBV4-2 to TRBJ2-7; possibly TRBD1 or TRBD2 for D (5 bases each). The germline V gene has CDR1 LGHNA and CDR2 YNFKEQ. Between the trimmed V and J ends, which lost 4 bases and 2 bases, there was a span of 12 bases. CDR3 length: 14 residues. CDR3 loop: CASSLGEPAYEQYF. The CDR3 DNA follows: TGTGCCAGCAGCCTGGGGGAGCCAGCCTACGAGCAGTACTTC.

The V and J genes are TRBV5-6 and TRBJ2-1; 9 bases line up with TRBD1. The V segment lost 3 bases and the J segment 8 bases; nucleotides outside the gene matches: 12. Per the germline V gene, CDR1 is SGHDT and CDR2 is YYEEEE. CDR3 length: 16 amino acids. CDR3 protein: CASSSRTGGGGDEQFF. The DNA for the CDR3 is TGTGCCAGCAGCTCCAGAACAGGGGGCGGAGGGGATGAGCAGTTCTTC.

DNA of the CDR3: TGCGCCAGCAGAGATCCTGAAGCTTTCTTT. This gives the protein CASRDPEAFF. The chain couples TRBV10-2 to TRBJ1-1, with D unclear. This CDR3 has 10 amino acids. CDR1 WSHSY and CDR2 SAAADI come from the germline V gene. V lost 6 bases and J 6 bases, leaving 5 bases between the germline ends.

DNA for the CDR3: TGTGCCAGCAGTGGGGGACTAGCGACGACTAGCACAGATACGCAGTATTTT. Encoded protein: CASSGGLATTSTDTQYF. The chain combines TRBV2 with TRBJ2-3; 10 bases are shared with TRBD2. Germline V gives CDR1 SNHLY, CDR2 FYNNEI. This CDR3 has 17 amino acids. The V segment lost 4 bases and the J segment 0 bases; nucleotides outside the gene matches: 7.

J is TRBJ2-7 and V is TRBV11-2; TRBD1 is a possible D gene (5 bases). Trimming pared 8 bases from V and 0 bases from J, leaving 14 bases between. The CDR3 totals 14 residues. Looked up from germline, CDR1 is SGHAT and CDR2 is FQNNGV. The CDR3 sequence: CASGTTASSYEQYF. CDR3 coding DNA: TGTGCCAGCGGTACGACAGCATCCTCCTACGAGCAGTACTTC. Full variable domain (outside the CDR3, taken from reference TRBV11-2 and TRBJ2-7): EAGVAQSPRYKIIEKRQSVAFWCNPISGHATLYWYQQILGQGPKLLIQFQNNGVVDDSQLPKDRFSAERLKGVDSTLKIQPAKLEDSAVYLCASGTTASSYEQYFGPGTRLTVT.